Presented here are 11 T cell receptor beta chains from one specimen sequenced in a study of CD8 T cells in ankylosing spondylitis. TCRdb re-called the 5' RACE reads through MiXCR, storing one row per CDR3 protein. Of about 250,000 distinct CDR3 sequences in the sample, more than 15% were seen once. Sequenced material: blood, either unsorted or a sorted T cell fraction (not recorded which). These receptors all come from a male donor with ankylosing spondylitis or in good health (not recorded which).

This clonotype was observed a few times. For the CDR3, the DNA is TGTGCCAGCAGCCCCCGGGACAGGAGCCAAGAGACCCAGTACTTC. This encodes CASSPRDRSQETQYF. J is TRBJ2-5 and V is TRBV7-9, with 8 bases lining up with TRBD1. The CDR3 spans 15 residues. In germline, CDR1 is SEHNR, CDR2 FQNEAQ (reference sequence). V trimming: 5 bases; J trimming: 1 base; junction bases outside the gene matches: 6.

This clonotype has more than one count but fewer than ten. V gene TRBV7-3 combines with J gene TRBJ2-7; D may be TRBD2 (6 bases). In germline, CDR1 is SGHTA, CDR2 FQGTGA. This CDR3 has 14 amino acids. V was trimmed by 2 bases and J by 5 bases, leaving 13 bases between them. The CDR3 sequence: CASSLLPGADEQYF. For the CDR3, the DNA is TGTGCCAGCAGCTTACTGCCGGGAGCGGACGAGCAGTACTTC.

This sequence joins TRBV5-8 and TRBJ1-1, with 10 bases fitting TRBD1. The CDR3 totals 17 residues. The germline V gene has CDR1 SGHTS and CDR2 YDEGEE. V shed 5 bases, J shed 0 bases, and the junction held 10 bases outside the gene matches. This chain's CDR3 is CASSMTGQGRMNTEAFF. The CDR3 DNA reads as TGTGCCAGCAGTATGACGGGACAGGGGCGGATGAACACTGAAGCTTTCTTT.

This clonotype has more than one count but fewer than ten. The V call is TRBV15, the J call TRBJ2-5; 9 nucleotides agree with TRBD1. Per the germline V gene, CDR1 is LNHNV and CDR2 is YYDKDF (reference sequence). The trim removed 8 bases at V and 5 bases at J, leaving 9 bases unmatched. This CDR3 region has 14 residues. CDR3 in DNA: TGTGCCACCGACGCAGGGACAGGGCAGGAGACCCAGTACTTC. It translates to CATDAGTGQETQYF.

The J gene is TRBJ2-5, the V gene TRBV27, with no clear D. Germline V gives CDR1 MNHEY, CDR2 SMNVEV (reference sequence). The length of the CDR3 is 14 residues. V was trimmed by 1 base and J by 5 bases, leaving 11 bases between them. The CDR3 DNA sequence: TGTGCCAGCAGTTTATTTAGTTCTCTGGAGACCCAGTACTTC. Translating gives CASSLFSSLETQYF.

The sample holds a few counts of this clonotype. This chain uses TRBV28 with TRBJ1-5; D is uncertain. Germline-derived CDR1 and CDR2 are MDHEN and SYDVKM. Trimming stripped 6 bases from V and 6 bases from J, with 18 bases between. The CDR3 contains 15 residues. CDR3 nucleotides: TGTGCCAGCAGACTCGACGTGAGGGCTGGTCAGCCCCAGCATTTT. Protein sequence: CASRLDVRAGQPQHF.

The chain is built from TRBV5-7 and TRBJ2-5; possible D gene TRBD1, 7 bases. TRBV5-7 is annotated as an ORF whose role is uncertain. Trimming removed 3 bases at V and 3 bases at J, with 12 bases between. This CDR3 has 14 amino acids. This CDR3 is CASSCGGTEETQYF. DNA for the CDR3: TGTGCCAGCAGCTGCGGAGGGACAGAAGAGACCCAGTACTTC.

This clonotype was seen a handful of times. This sequence joins TRBV27 and TRBJ2-7, with 7 nucleotides matching TRBD2. CDR1 is MNHEY and CDR2 is SMNVEV in the germline V gene (reference sequence). The CDR3 has 16 amino acids. Trimming took 4 bases from V and 3 from J; bases not matched to a gene: 12. CDR3 sequence reads: CASSWTRGVALYEQYF. The CDR3 nucleotides read TGTGCCAGCAGTTGGACCCGGGGGGTTGCCCTCTACGAGCAGTACTTC.

The chain recombines TRBV4-1 with TRBJ2-5; 8 bases are shared with TRBD1. J was trimmed by 5 bases and V by 4 bases; bases with no gene match: 3. From germline, CDR1 is MGHRA and CDR2 YSYEKL. This CDR3 region has 13 residues. The CDR3 DNA reads as TGCGCCAGCAGCCCAGGGGGCGGGGAGACCCAGTACTTC. This translates into CASSPGGGETQYF.

CDR3: CASSTNSDRGWHQPQHF. CDR3 in DNA: TGTGCCAGCAGTACCAACTCCGACAGGGGGTGGCATCAGCCCCAGCATTTT. The chain carries TRBV27 and TRBJ1-5, with 9 nucleotides matching TRBD1. With 5 bases clipped from V and 5 bases from J, the junction kept 13 bases outside the gene matches. The CDR3 is 17 residues long. Germline CDR1 and CDR2: MNHEY and SMNVEV (reference sequence).

The chain recombines TRBV29-1 with TRBJ2-5; no clear D gene. Between the trimmed V and J ends, which lost 1 base and 1 base, there was a span of 16 bases. Germline CDR1 reads SQVTM; CDR2 reads ANQGSEA. The length of the CDR3 is 16 residues. In DNA form, the CDR3 reads TGCAGCGTTGAAGGGGATCTCGTGGGTTTCCAAGAGACCCAGTACTTC. Translation: CSVEGDLVGFQETQYF.